The 19 T cell receptor beta chains presented below share a single source sample, sequenced in a study of blood T cell repertoires in COVID-19. Profiled with immunoSEQ multiplex PCR; TCRdb holds only in-frame clones, not every one. The sample lists roughly 230,000 clones, roughly 87% occurring once. Material for sequencing was peripheral blood. These receptors all stem from a middle-aged woman who had recovered from COVID-19.

V gene TRBV9 combines with J gene TRBJ2-1; 10 positions match TRBD1. J lost 0 bases, V lost 4 bases, and 13 bases had no gene match. The CDR3 runs to 19 residues. Germline CDR1 is SGDLS and CDR2 is YYNGEE. DNA of the CDR3: TGTGCCAGCAGCTCAACGACAGGGGGCTTTTTAAGCTCCTACAATGAGCAGTTCTTC. Its protein product is CASSSTTGGFLSSYNEQFF.

The rearrangement links TRBV24-1 to TRBJ1-2; TRBD1 matches 8 bases. V dropped 4 bases and J dropped 6; count of bases not matched to a gene: 6. CDR1 is KGHDR, CDR2 SFDVKD, per germline. There are 14 residues in the CDR3. CDR3 amino acids: CATSEPGTGNGYTF. The CDR3, as DNA: TGTGCCACCAGTGAGCCCGGGACAGGCAATGGCTACACCTTC.

J is TRBJ2-1 and V is TRBV12-3 or TRBV12-4; no clear D. Trimming shortened V by 5 bases and J by 10 bases, and 9 bases separated the two germline ends. The CDR3 length is 11 residues. The CDR3 DNA reads TGTGCCAGCAGTCCGTCCGGGGAGCAGTTCTTC. This encodes CASSPSGEQFF.

The genes are TRBV5-5 and TRBJ2-7, with 7 bases that match TRBD1. The CDR3 runs to 18 residues. Unmatched junction bases numbered 20, after V lost 4 bases and J lost 4 bases. Looked up from germline, CDR1 is SGHKS and CDR2 is YYEKEE (reference sequence). The CDR3 spells CASSPRWWAGTATYEQYF. The CDR3, as DNA: TGTGCCAGCAGCCCGCGGTGGTGGGCCGGGACAGCGACTTACGAGCAGTACTTC.

This chain uses TRBV5-1 with TRBJ2-1; 10 bases agree with TRBD2. V lost 3 bases to trimming and J lost 9 bases; unmatched junction nucleotides: 9. The CDR3 runs to 15 residues. Germline lookup yields CDR1 SGHRS and CDR2 YFSETQ. Written as DNA, the CDR3 is TGCGCCAGCAGCTCGAGCGGGAGGGCCCTCGGTGAGCAGTTCTTC. Protein product: CASSSSGRALGEQFF.

There are a few counts of this clone. The genes are TRBV7-3 and TRBJ2-7; tentative D call: TRBD2 (5 bases). CDR3 size: 12 residues. Trimming removed 5 bases at V and 6 bases at J, with 11 bases between. Germline assignment: CDR1 SGHTA and CDR2 FQGTGA. The CDR3 DNA sequence: TGTGCCAGCAGCCCCGGCGAGGGCGAGCAGTACTTC. Translation gives CASSPGEGEQYF.

V usage is TRBV6-4 and J usage is TRBJ2-2; TRBD2 might be the D (6 bases). There are 13 residues in the CDR3. Per germline, CDR1 MRHNA and CDR2 SNTAGT. V lost 6 bases and J 7 bases, leaving 12 bases between the germline ends. CDR3 in DNA: TGTGCCAGCAGACAGGTCGGGGGCGGGGAGCTGTTTTTT. This encodes CASRQVGGGELFF.

The chain links TRBV27 to TRBJ1-1; the D is unclear. The CDR3 is 15 amino acids. Germline V gives CDR1 MNHEY, CDR2 SMNVEV (reference sequence). Trimming removed 6 bases at V and 0 bases at J, with 14 bases between. The CDR3 sequence is CASSAGLGLNTEAFF. In DNA, the CDR3 is TGTGCCAGCAGCGCAGGACTCGGTCTGAACACTGAAGCTTTCTTT.

The chain couples TRBV2 to TRBJ2-3; TRBD2 aligns across 9 bases. Germline values: CDR1 SNHLY, CDR2 FYNNEI. With V trimmed by 3 bases and J by 8 bases, 6 bases remained unmatched. The CDR3 has 14 amino acids. The CDR3 bases are TGTGCCAGCAGTGATTTGCTAGCGGGGACTACGCAGTATTTT. Translation gives CASSDLLAGTTQYF.

This chain links TRBV2 with TRBJ2-1; the match to TRBD2 covers 8 bases. V dropped 2 bases and J dropped 4; count of bases not matched to a gene: 7. The CDR3 is 16 residues long. Germline-derived CDR1 and CDR2 are SNHLY and FYNNEI. Written as DNA, the CDR3 is TGTGCCAGCAGTGAATCCGGCGGGGGGAGATACAATGAGCAGTTCTTC. Protein sequence: CASSESGGGRYNEQFF. Based on the CDR3 plus reference TRBV2 and TRBJ2-1, the full variable domain is EPEVTQTPSHQVTQMGQEVILRCVPISNHLYFYWYRQILGQKVEFLVSFYNNEISEKSEIFDDQFSVERPDGSNFTLKIRSTKLEDSAMYFCASSESGGGRYNEQFFGPGTRLTVL.

The chain uses TRBV7-6 and TRBJ1-4; TRBD1 aligns across 8 bases. Looked up from germline, CDR1 is SGHVS and CDR2 is FNYEAQ. Germline trimming cut 5 bases from V and 8 bases from J; bases unmatched to any gene: 10. This CDR3 comprises 15 residues. CDR3 residues: CASSPDRGWYEKLFF. CDR3 DNA sequence: TGTGCCAGCAGCCCTGACAGGGGTTGGTACGAAAAACTGTTTTTT.

The V and J genes are TRBV27 and TRBJ2-1; D gene unclear. V shed 2 bases and J shed 3 bases, with 14 bases lying between them. CDR1 MNHEY and CDR2 SMNVEV come from the germline V gene (reference sequence). CDR3 length: 16 residues. This CDR3 is CASSLDSFGRYNEQFF. DNA of the CDR3: TGTGCCAGCAGTTTAGATTCCTTTGGGCGCTACAATGAGCAGTTCTTC.

V usage is TRBV7-2 and J usage is TRBJ2-5; TRBD1 matches at 7 bases. This CDR3 is built from 14 residues. Germline trimming cut 3 bases from V and 5 bases from J; bases unmatched to any gene: 6. Germline CDR1 SGHTA, CDR2 FQGNSA. The CDR3 here is CASSLAGTDETQYF. Here the CDR3 DNA reads TGTGCCAGCAGCTTGGCCGGGACAGACGAGACCCAGTACTTC.

This clone has a handful of counts. The chain recombines TRBV5-1 with TRBJ2-2, with 9 bases aligning to TRBD2. Germline CDR1 and CDR2: SGHRS and YFSETQ. The CDR3 extends over 16 amino acids. The V and J ends lost 2 bases and 7 bases, in that order; junction bases with no gene match: 9. Written as DNA, the CDR3 is TGCGCCAGCAGCTTATTCGCGGGGGGGCCCGGCGGGGAGCTGTTTTTT. Its protein is CASSLFAGGPGGELFF.

The chain is built from TRBV7-9 and TRBJ1-6; 9 bases agree with TRBD1. The CDR3 is 15 amino acids. V gave up 5 bases and J gave up 10 bases; unmatched junction bases: 9. Germline values: CDR1 SEHNR, CDR2 FQNEAQ (reference sequence). The CDR3: CASSPTGGLESPLHF. The CDR3 DNA is TGTGCCAGCAGCCCTACAGGGGGCTTGGAATCACCCCTCCACTTT. The full variable domain, with the rest looked up from reference TRBV7-9 and TRBJ1-6, is DTGVSQNPRHKITKRGQNVTFRCDPISEHNRLYWYRQTLGQGPEFLTYFQNEAQLEKSRLLSDRFSAERPKGSFSTLEIQRTEQGDSAMYLCASSPTGGLESPLHFGNGTRLTVT.

The genes are TRBV5-4 and TRBJ2-2; 8 nucleotides agree with TRBD1. CDR3 length: 16 amino acids. Germline V CDR1 and CDR2: SGHNT, YYREEE (reference sequence). V was pared by 4 bases and J by 0 bases, with 5 bases of the junction left unmatched. The CDR3 bases are TGTGCCAGCAGCCCAACGGGACAGGCGAACACCGGGGAGCTGTTTTTT. It codes for CASSPTGQANTGELFF.

V usage is TRBV5-1 and J usage is TRBJ2-3; D call uncertain. Germline V gives CDR1 SGHRS, CDR2 YFSETQ. The CDR3 totals 14 residues. V shed 0 bases and J shed 0 bases, with 5 bases lying between them. The CDR3 reads CASSLGPSTDTQYF. The CDR3 DNA reads as TGCGCCAGCAGCTTGGGGCCGAGCACAGATACGCAGTATTTT.

This chain uses TRBV27 with TRBJ1-4; D uncertain. The ends were cut back, 3 bases at V and 5 bases at J, with 19 bases in the middle. This CDR3 region has 17 residues. Germline V gene lookup returns CDR1 MNHEY and CDR2 SMNVEV (reference sequence). For the CDR3, the DNA is TGTGCCAGCAGTTTCACCGAGCGACCCGGCCAAAATGAAAAACTGTTTTTT. Translated, it gives CASSFTERPGQNEKLFF.

Note on this clone: The same CDR3 can be traced to other DNA sequences in this sample. The gene calls are TRBV5-1 and TRBJ1-5, with D uncertain. With 0 bases removed from V and 3 bases from J, the gap between germline ends came to 7 bases. The germline V gene has CDR1 SGHRS and CDR2 YFSETQ. The CDR3 has 14 amino acids. This CDR3 is CASSLAGSNQPQHF. CDR3 coding DNA: TGCGCCAGCAGCTTGGCCGGGTCCAATCAGCCCCAGCATTTT.